The rows below give T cell receptor beta chains drawn from one sample of a study of T cell responses to AZD1222 COVID-19 vaccine. Sequencing was performed with immunoSEQ multiplex PCR; in TCRdb, only in-frame clones are kept and a portion is missing. The data contain around 88,000 clones, approximately 86% of them singletons. The sample was peripheral blood, taken on day 0 of MenACWY control vaccination. The receptors come from an adult in good health. CDR3s include the opening cysteine and the closing phenylalanine or tryptophan. D genes are given only for firm matches. Rows may omit the clone size; those that give it use once, few, many or a size class.

CDR3nt,CDR3aa,abundance,d_gene,j_gene,v_gene
TGCAGCGTTTCGACAGGGGGGGACTATGGCTACACCTTC,CSVSTGGDYGYTF,-,TRBD1,TRBJ1-2,TRBV29-1
TGTGCCACCGGTTCAGGACATACGAACACCGGGGAGCTGTTTTTT,CATGSGHTNTGELFF,-,-,TRBJ2-2,TRBV24-1
TGTGCCAGCTCACCGTCCGGGACAGGAACCAATTCCCAGCATTTT,CASSPSGTGTNSQHF,-,TRBD1,TRBJ1-5,TRBV18
TGTGCCACCAAGGACCCGGGACAGGGGGATCTGGGCACCTTC,CATKDPGQGDLGTF,-,TRBD1,TRBJ1-2,TRBV6-5
TGCGCCAGCAGCCCACTAACAGGGAGGACTCAGCCCCAGCATTTT,CASSPLTGRTQPQHF,-,-,TRBJ1-5,TRBV4-1
TGTGCCAGCAGTTTAGACAGGGAAGGATCCGGGGAGCTGTTTTTT,CASSLDREGSGELFF,-,TRBD1,TRBJ2-2,TRBV28
TGTGCCAGCAGCCAACGCCTTTTGGGAGGGCAGATTCCCTCTGGGGCCAACGTCCTGACTTTC,CASSQRLLGGQIPSGANVLTF,-,TRBD2,TRBJ2-6,TRBV4-2
TGTGCCAGCAGCTTAGCCGGGACAGGGGTTCGCTCCTATAATTCACCCCTCCACTTT,CASSLAGTGVRSYNSPLHF,-,TRBD1,TRBJ1-6,TRBV7-2
TGTGCCAGCAGCCATTCGGGGGAGGGAGAAAAACTGTTTTTT,CASSHSGEGEKLFF,-,-,TRBJ1-4,TRBV3-1/TRBV3-2
TGTGCCAGCAGTGTTGCAGGGCAGTCTGAAGCTTTCTTT,CASSVAGQSEAFF,few,-,TRBJ1-1,TRBV6-4
TGTGCCAGCAGCGCCCTAACCGGGACAGGGTACAATGAGCAGTTCTTC,CASSALTGTGYNEQFF,-,TRBD1,TRBJ2-1,TRBV9
TGTGCCAGCAGACATGGAGGCAGCGGGGGGCGGGAGACCCAGTACTTC,CASRHGGSGGRETQYF,-,TRBD2,TRBJ2-5,TRBV3-1/TRBV3-2
TGTGCCAGTAGTGTGCAGACAAATAGCAATCAGCCCCAGCATTTT,CASSVQTNSNQPQHF,-,-,TRBJ1-5,TRBV19
TGTGCCAGCAGTAAAGACAGGCTCGGGACAGATACGCAGTATTTT,CASSKDRLGTDTQYF,-,-,TRBJ2-3,TRBV2
TGCGCCAGCAGCTTCGATTCGGGGCGTAATGAGCAGTTCTTC,CASSFDSGRNEQFF,-,-,TRBJ2-1,TRBV5-1
TGTGCCAGCAGCTTATTGGGACGGTCCATATATTTT,CASSLLGRSIYF,-,-,TRBJ1-3,TRBV7-2
TGTGCCAGCAGCCAATCGGGGACTAGCCCTACTTACAATGAGCAGTTCTTC,CASSQSGTSPTYNEQFF,-,TRBD2,TRBJ2-1,TRBV16
TGTGCCTGGAGAACCGGGACAGTAAATTCACCCCTCCACTTT,CAWRTGTVNSPLHF,-,TRBD1,TRBJ1-6,TRBV30
TGTGCCAGCAGCCCCGGCGGGGCCACTGAAGCTTTCTTT,CASSPGGATEAFF,-,-,TRBJ1-1,TRBV11-2
TGTGCCTGGAGTTCACCGGGGGACTATGGCTACACCTTC,CAWSSPGDYGYTF,-,-,TRBJ1-2,TRBV30
TGTGCCAGCTCAACTCAATCAGGCTTAAATGAAAAACTGTTTTTT,CASSTQSGLNEKLFF,-,-,TRBJ1-4,TRBV18
TGTGCCTGGAGTGTAGGAGGGGCTGGTTACAATGAGCAGTTCTTC,CAWSVGGAGYNEQFF,-,-,TRBJ2-1,TRBV30
TGCGCCAGCAGCCCTGGGGGGTCGAACACTGAAGCTTTCTTT,CASSPGGSNTEAFF,-,-,TRBJ1-1,TRBV5-1
TGTGCCAGCTCACCTGGGGTGGCCACTGAAGCTTTCTTT,CASSPGVATEAFF,-,-,TRBJ1-1,TRBV18
TGTGCCAGTAGTATAGAGGGCAGGAACACTGAAGCTTTCTTT,CASSIEGRNTEAFF,-,-,TRBJ1-1,TRBV19
TGCGCCAGCAGCCCCGGGACAGTGAACACTGAAGCTTTCTTT,CASSPGTVNTEAFF,-,TRBD1,TRBJ1-1,TRBV4-3
TGTGCCATCAGCGACGGGACCCCGGGAAGGTCACCCCTCCACTTT,CAISDGTPGRSPLHF,few,-,TRBJ1-6,TRBV10-3
TGTGCCAGCAGCCCCGGGAGGGGCGACTATGGCTACACCTTC,CASSPGRGDYGYTF,-,-,TRBJ1-2,TRBV9
TGTGCCAGCAGCGCCGACAGGAGCTCTGGAAACACCATATATTTT,CASSADRSSGNTIYF,few,-,TRBJ1-3,TRBV9
TGCAGCGTAGGGACAGGCCGCACAGATACGCAGTATTTT,CSVGTGRTDTQYF,many,TRBD1,TRBJ2-3,TRBV29-1
TGTGCCAGCAGCCTCCAGGGAGCGGGGGGCCTTTCCACAGATACGCAGTATTTT,CASSLQGAGGLSTDTQYF,-,TRBD2,TRBJ2-3,TRBV5-8
TGCGCCAGCAGATCCCCCCGGGACAGGGACGACTACGAGCAGTACTTC,CASRSPRDRDDYEQYF,-,TRBD1,TRBJ2-7,TRBV5-1
TGTGCCAGCAGCTTGGGGATACTAGCGGGGACCCGTCGGTACTTC,CASSLGILAGTRRYF,few,TRBD2,TRBJ2-4,TRBV5-6
TGTGCCAGCAGCCTGGACCGCCGCCGGGGTGGCTACACCTTC,CASSLDRRRGGYTF,-,-,TRBJ1-2,TRBV28
TGCGCCAGCAGCAAGACAACAGGGTGGGAAAACATTCAGTACTTC,CASSKTTGWENIQYF,-,-,TRBJ2-4,TRBV5-1
TGTGCCAGCAGCGCACAGGGTAGCTCCTACGAGCAGTACTTC,CASSAQGSSYEQYF,once,-,TRBJ2-7,TRBV9
TGTGCCAGCAGTCTCGGGGGGGGCGCAGATACGCAGTATTTT,CASSLGGGADTQYF,-,TRBD2,TRBJ2-3,TRBV6-5
TGTGCCAGCAGCCGGAGGACAGCCGGAGGCTACACCTTC,CASSRRTAGGYTF,-,-,TRBJ1-2,TRBV12-3/TRBV12-4
TGTGCCAGCAGCGCTGAAAAGGGTCCCAACTATGGCTACACCTTC,CASSAEKGPNYGYTF,-,-,TRBJ1-2,TRBV2
TGTGCCAGCAGTTTAAGTGAGCAGCCCCAGCATTTT,CASSLSEQPQHF,-,-,TRBJ1-5,TRBV12-3/TRBV12-4
TGTGCCAGCACCCCAAGAGGCGGGGACTATGGCTACACCTTC,CASTPRGGDYGYTF,-,-,TRBJ1-2,TRBV3-1/TRBV3-2
TGTGCCAGCAGGCCCGAGGGGTCCTCTCACGAGCAGTACTTC,CASRPEGSSHEQYF,once,-,TRBJ2-7,TRBV6-6
TGTGCCAGCATTATGGGACAGGGGGATGGCTACACCTTC,CASIMGQGDGYTF,-,TRBD1,TRBJ1-2,TRBV6-5
TGTGCCAGTTCTGGGACAGTCAACAATCAGCCCCAGCATTTT,CASSGTVNNQPQHF,-,TRBD1,TRBJ1-5,TRBV19
TGCGCCAGCAGAACACAGGGGATTCAGAACACTGAAGCTTTCTTT,CASRTQGIQNTEAFF,-,TRBD1,TRBJ1-1,TRBV5-1
TGTGCCAGCAGCTTAGTTGAGACTAGCGGGGGAGCTAGCACAGATACGCAGTATTTT,CASSLVETSGGASTDTQYF,once,TRBD2,TRBJ2-3,TRBV11-2
TGTGCCAGCAGTAACCCAGCCTATGGCTACACCTTC,CASSNPAYGYTF,few,-,TRBJ1-2,TRBV2
TGTGCCTCCAACTGGGGCGGAGCGAACACCGGGGAGCTGTTTTTT,CASNWGGANTGELFF,-,-,TRBJ2-2,TRBV7-8
TGTGCCAGCAGTCTAACCCGGGACAGGGGATACGAGCAGTACTTC,CASSLTRDRGYEQYF,-,TRBD1,TRBJ2-7,TRBV6-6
TGTGCCAGCAGCGTCCCCGCAAGGGGTTGGCCGCGAAACACCATATATTTT,CASSVPARGWPRNTIYF,-,-,TRBJ1-3,TRBV21-1
TGTGCCAGCACCCAGACAGGGGAGGCCTATAATTCACCCCTCCACTTT,CASTQTGEAYNSPLHF,-,TRBD1,TRBJ1-6,TRBV6-6
TGTGCCAGCAGTAAACAGGGATCTAATGAAAAACTGTTTTTT,CASSKQGSNEKLFF,few,-,TRBJ1-4,TRBV27
TGCGCCAGCAGCTTCATCCCAGCGTCTAACACTGAAGCTTTCTTT,CASSFIPASNTEAFF,-,-,TRBJ1-1,TRBV5-1
TGTGCCAGCAGCACCAGGGTCGGAACTGAAGCTTTCTTT,CASSTRVGTEAFF,-,-,TRBJ1-1,TRBV11-1
TGTGCCAGCAGTTTATACGCAGATACGCAGTATTTT,CASSLYADTQYF,-,-,TRBJ2-3,TRBV27